This T cell receptor beta chain was observed in a study of early T cells in non-severe SARS-CoV-2 infection. Across the study: Sequencing used unsorted whole-blood bulk RNA, so chains lack pairing. Findings and caveats of the study: Anti-spike CD8 responses were favored in VDJdb matching, and private and CD4 specificities were missed.

The CDR3 is 16 amino acids. Germline values: CDR1 SGDLS, CDR2 YYNGEE. Trimming stripped 0 bases from V and 2 bases from J, with 13 bases between. Individual cDNA molecules were tagged with unique molecular identifiers. Each CDR3 protein is one row after TCRdb ran MiXCR on the 5' RACE reads. This sample has more than 95,000 distinct CDR3 sequences, with 15% found just once. For this clonotype: Its antigen is unknown.

The clonotype comes from an adult who was a healthcare worker with PCR-confirmed SARS-CoV-2 infection or an uninfected control (not recorded which). The chain carries TRBV9 and TRBJ2-3, with a tentative D call TRBD2 (6 bases). Sequencing used whole blood. CDR3 sequence (DNA): TGTGCCAGCAGCGTAGGGGCTAGCGATTCCACAGATACGCAGTATTTT. Translated, it gives CASSVGASDSTDTQYF.